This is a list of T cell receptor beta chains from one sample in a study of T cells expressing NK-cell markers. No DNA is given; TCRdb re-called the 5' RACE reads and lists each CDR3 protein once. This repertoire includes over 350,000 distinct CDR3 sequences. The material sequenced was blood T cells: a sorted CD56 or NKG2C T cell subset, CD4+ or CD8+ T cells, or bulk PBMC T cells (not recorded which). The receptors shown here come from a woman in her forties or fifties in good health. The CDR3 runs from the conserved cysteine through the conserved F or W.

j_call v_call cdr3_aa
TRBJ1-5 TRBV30 CAWSEDSRKPQHF
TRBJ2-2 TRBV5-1 CASSSRTSGDTGELFF
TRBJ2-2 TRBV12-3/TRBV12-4 CASSPLAGDVGELFF
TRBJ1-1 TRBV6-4 CASSDRGHTEAFF
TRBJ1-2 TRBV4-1 CASSHTTGDGYTF
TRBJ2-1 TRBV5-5 CASSGSGTGGWSSYNEQFF
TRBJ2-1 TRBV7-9 CASSLEERNEQFF
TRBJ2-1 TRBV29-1 CSSCGGNEQFF
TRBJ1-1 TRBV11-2 CASSLKGVGTEAFF
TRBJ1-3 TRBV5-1 CASSLDTANSGNTIYF
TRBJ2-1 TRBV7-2 CASSLAGRGNEQFF
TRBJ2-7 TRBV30 CAWSPLAGLNEQYF
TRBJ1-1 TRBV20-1 CSARSDRGGTEAFF